The 15 T cell receptor beta chains below all came from one sample that was sequenced in a study of CD8 T cells in ankylosing spondylitis. General observations from the study: A TCR beta motif of roughly eight highly homologous variants seemed to mark ankylosing spondylitis blood.

Their antigens remain unidentified. TCRdb fed the 5' RACE reads into MiXCR, producing one record per CDR3 protein. The data show about 540,000 distinct CDR3 sequences, with roughly 13% seen just once and nearly 7% held by the top ten. Sequencing was performed on blood, either unsorted or a sorted T cell fraction (not recorded which). Every receptor here comes from a male donor with ankylosing spondylitis.

The chain carries TRBV19 and TRBJ2-3; the match to TRBD1 covers 8 bases. The CDR3 is 13 residues long. J lost 5 bases, V lost 7 bases, and 5 bases had no gene match. Looked up from germline, CDR1 is LNHDA and CDR2 is SQIVND (reference sequence). CDR3 DNA: TGTGCCAGTAAGACTACAGGGGGAGATACGCAGTATTTT. Its protein is CASKTTGGDTQYF.

This clonotype was observed many times. The chain employs TRBV29-1 and TRBJ2-1, with 7 bases lining up with TRBD1. V dropped 8 bases and J dropped 6; count of bases not matched to a gene: 10. Looked up from germline, CDR1 is SQVTM and CDR2 is ANQGSEA. This CDR3 region has 13 residues. CDR3 sequence (DNA): TGCAGCCCCACCCGGGCAGGGGGCAATGAGCAGTTCTTC. Translated: CSPTRAGGNEQFF.

The V and J genes are TRBV13 and TRBJ2-3, with TRBD2 matching over 11 bases. CDR3 length equals 15 residues. V trimming: 5 bases; J trimming: 4 bases; junction bases outside the gene matches: 5. Germline CDR1 reads PRHDT; CDR2 reads FYEKMQ (reference sequence). The CDR3: CASSRGTSGPDTQYF. The CDR3 nucleotides read TGTGCCAGCAGCCGAGGGACTAGCGGCCCAGATACGCAGTATTTT.

This clonotype was observed a few times. The rearrangement links TRBV7-9 to TRBJ2-3, with D unclear. CDR3 length equals 14 residues. In germline, CDR1 is SEHNR, CDR2 FQNEAQ (reference sequence). The V end was cut by 6 bases, the J end by 5 bases, with 15 bases between. The CDR3 loop reads CASRKGLPGDTQYF. The CDR3 DNA sequence: TGTGCCAGCAGAAAAGGGTTACCGGGAGATACGCAGTATTTT. The full variable domain, rest sourced from reference TRBV7-9 and TRBJ2-3, is DTGVSQNPRHKITKRGQNVTFRCDPISEHNRLYWYRQTLGQGPEFLTYFQNEAQLEKSRLLSDRFSAERPKGSFSTLEIQRTEQGDSAMYLCASRKGLPGDTQYFGPGTRLTVL.

This clonotype was seen only a few times. The chain couples TRBV27 to TRBJ2-1; possible D gene TRBD2, 6 bases. The CDR3 is 14 residues long. Germline assignment: CDR1 MNHEY and CDR2 SMNVEV (reference sequence). V shed 2 bases and J shed 6 bases, with 11 bases lying between them. The CDR3 is CASSLGGAVNEQFF. The CDR3 DNA reads as TGTGCCAGCAGTTTAGGCGGGGCAGTCAATGAGCAGTTCTTC.

As DNA, the CDR3 is TGTGCCAGCAGTTTAGACCGGGACGGGGCTTACAATCAGCCCCAGCATTTT. It codes for CASSLDRDGAYNQPQHF. This sequence joins TRBV6-5 and TRBJ1-5; possibly TRBD1 for D (5 bases). V lost 4 bases and J 3 bases, leaving 19 bases between the germline ends. The germline V gene encodes CDR1 MNHEY and CDR2 SVGAGI. The CDR3 loop spans 17 amino acids.

In its sample, this clonotype was seen many times. CDR3 region: CSAYRGGDTQYF. DNA for the CDR3: TGCAGTGCCTATAGAGGCGGAGATACGCAGTATTTT. The rearrangement joins TRBV20-1 to TRBJ2-3; the D is unclear. Looked up from germline, CDR1 is DFQATT and CDR2 is SNEGSKA (reference sequence). This CDR3 is built from 12 residues. Trimming shortened V by 6 bases and J by 5 bases, and 12 bases separated the two germline ends.

J is TRBJ2-1 and V is TRBV7-8; the D gene is possibly TRBD1 (6 bases). CDR1 is SGHVS and CDR2 is FQNEAQ in the germline V gene. This CDR3 is 14 amino acids long. V dropped 7 bases and J dropped 0 bases, with 10 bases sitting between them. CDR3 residues: CASIPGASYNEQFF. CDR3 coding DNA: TGTGCCAGCATCCCAGGGGCCTCCTACAATGAGCAGTTCTTC.

This clonotype was detected only a few times. The genes are TRBV15 and TRBJ2-1, with 7 bases fitting TRBD2. CDR1 LNHNV and CDR2 YYDKDF come from the germline V gene (reference sequence). The CDR3 consists of 16 residues. Unmatched junction bases numbered 5, after V lost 0 bases and J lost 3 bases. The CDR3 region has the DNA TGTGCCACCAGCAGAGATAATGGGGGGGGCTACAATGAGCAGTTCTTC. Residues: CATSRDNGGGYNEQFF. Full variable domain (missing parts from reference TRBV15 and TRBJ2-1): DAMVIQNPRYQVTQFGKPVTLSCSQTLNHNVMYWYQQKSSQAPKLLFHYYDKDFNNEADTPDNFQSRRPNTSFCFLDIRSPGLGDTAMYLCATSRDNGGGYNEQFFGPGTRLTVL.

The chain recombines TRBV3-1 with TRBJ2-7; D is possibly TRBD2 (6 bases). Germline V gene sequence: CDR1 LGHDT, CDR2 YNNKEL (reference sequence). The CDR3 consists of 15 residues. Trimming shortened V by 1 base and J by 0 bases, and 10 bases separated the two germline ends. This chain's CDR3 is CASSQGAGSSYEQYF. In nucleotides, the CDR3 is TGTGCCAGCAGCCAAGGGGCCGGGAGCTCCTACGAGCAGTACTTC.

This clonotype occurred a few times. This chain uses TRBV20-1 with TRBJ2-7; TRBD1 or TRBD2 may be the D gene (5 bases each). V lost 5 bases, J lost 7 bases, and 12 bases lay in between. Germline CDR1 reads DFQATT; CDR2 reads SNEGSKA (reference sequence). The CDR3 length is 11 residues. Written as DNA, the CDR3 is TGCAGTGCTCGTTCAGGGAGTGAGCAGTACTTC. This codes for CSARSGSEQYF.

This clonotype was seen repeatedly, ten times or more. The chain combines TRBV6-6 with TRBJ1-1, with D unresolved. Trimming took off 0 bases at V and 7 bases at J, with 6 bases between the two ends. CDR3 length equals 12 residues. Per germline, CDR1 MNHNY and CDR2 SVGAGI (reference sequence). CDR3 sequence: CASSYSGGEAFF. CDR3 bases: TGTGCCAGCAGTTACTCAGGAGGTGAAGCTTTCTTT.

The chain employs TRBV20-1 and TRBJ2-5; D tentatively reads TRBD1 or TRBD2 (6 bases each). Germline V gives CDR1 DFQATT, CDR2 SNEGSKA (reference sequence). The CDR3 totals 12 residues. The V and J ends lost 7 bases and 2 bases respectively, with 11 bases between them. The DNA of the CDR3 is TGCAGTGAAGGGGGGCAACAAGAGACCCAGTACTTC. Translating gives CSEGGQQETQYF.

The chain has TRBV7-9 and TRBJ2-2; the D is unclear. Germline CDR1 and CDR2: SEHNR and FQNEAQ (reference sequence). This CDR3 is 15 amino acids long. V gave up 1 base and J gave up 6 bases, with 12 bases separating them. The CDR3 DNA follows: TGTGCCAGCAGCTTAGACGGGCCGCGGCCCGGGGAGCTGTTTTTT. It translates to CASSLDGPRPGELFF.

This clonotype was seen ten or more times. The chain recombines TRBV12-3 or TRBV12-4 with TRBJ1-1; D is unresolved. V was trimmed by 6 bases and J by 0 bases, leaving 8 bases between them. The CDR3 is 13 amino acids. CDR3 loop: CASSPSLNTEAFF. In DNA, the CDR3 is TGTGCCAGCAGCCCGAGTTTGAACACTGAAGCTTTCTTT.